One sample yielded the 19 T cell receptor beta chains listed below, sequenced in a study of T cell repertoires in cytomegalovirus infection. Their specific antigens are unknown. TCRdb passed the reads through MiXCR, listing each CDR3 protein once. The sample consists of about a million distinct CDR3 sequences, less than 40% of them appearing once. The sample consisted of cultured CD8+ T cells from PBMCs, taken from culture after CMV antigen stimulation. The receptors stem from a human donor in good health (CMV status not recorded). Some clones in this sample may be carry-over from other donors' samples.

The genes are TRBV10-3 and TRBJ2-2, with D perhaps TRBD2 (5 bases). The V gene lost 1 base and the J gene lost 2 bases, with 8 bases spanning the gap. This CDR3 comprises 15 residues. Germline V gives CDR1 ENHRY, CDR2 SYGVKD. The CDR3 reads CAISEWRSNTGELFF. CDR3 in DNA: TGTGCCATCAGTGAGTGGAGGAGTAACACCGGGGAGCTGTTTTTT.

V usage is TRBV6-8 and J usage is TRBJ2-3, with D maybe TRBD2 (7 bases). Germline CDR1 and CDR2: MNHGY and SAAAGT. CDR3 size: 16 residues. Trimming removed 0 bases at V and 2 bases at J, with 12 bases between. The CDR3 protein is CASSYSKRGATDTQYF. CDR3 coding DNA: TGTGCCAGCAGTTACTCGAAACGGGGGGCCACAGATACGCAGTATTTT.

The V call is TRBV6-8, the J call TRBJ2-3, with D possibly being TRBD1 or TRBD2 (5 bases each). This CDR3 has 15 residues. The germline V and J ends were trimmed by 6 bases and 1 base, with 14 bases remaining between them. Per the germline V gene, CDR1 is MNHGY and CDR2 is SAAAGT. CDR3 in DNA: TGTGCCAGCAGCCACGGGACGGCCCGCACAGATACGCAGTATTTT. This codes for CASSHGTARTDTQYF.

V gene TRBV7-9 combines with J gene TRBJ2-1; D unresolved. V was pared by 4 bases and J by 2 bases, with 15 bases between. This CDR3 spans 16 amino acids. CDR1 and CDR2 from the germline V gene are SEHNR and FQNEAQ (reference sequence). CDR3 loop: CASSSTPLGTYNEQFF. The CDR3 nucleotides read TGTGCCAGCAGCTCCACCCCCTTGGGGACCTACAATGAGCAGTTCTTC.

The chain uses TRBV4-1 and TRBJ2-5; either TRBD1 or TRBD2 may supply D (5 bases each). CDR3 length: 14 residues. The germline V and J ends were trimmed by 1 base and 4 bases, with 10 bases remaining between them. The V gene's germline CDR1 is MGHRA and CDR2 YSYEKL. CDR3 residues: CASSQAVRGETQYF. As DNA, the CDR3 is TGCGCCAGCAGCCAAGCTGTGAGGGGAGAGACCCAGTACTTC.

This clonotype was picked up a small number of times. This chain connects TRBV15 to TRBJ1-5; a possible D gene is TRBD1 (6 bases). Germline V CDR1 and CDR2: LNHNV, YYDKDF (reference sequence). The length of the CDR3 is 16 residues. Trimming pared 1 base from V and 0 bases from J, leaving 10 bases between. In DNA form, the CDR3 reads TGTGCCACCAGCAGAGGGACAGTCTATAGCAATCAGCCCCAGCATTTT. Translated: CATSRGTVYSNQPQHF.

This clonotype was counted ten times or more. V gene TRBV19 combines with J gene TRBJ2-7; the D is unclear. Trimming shortened V by 9 bases and J by 2 bases, and 14 bases separated the two germline ends. Germline V gene lookup returns CDR1 LNHDA and CDR2 SQIVND (reference sequence). The CDR3 covers 13 residues. CDR3 in DNA: TGTGCCAGCAGTGCTGGAATTACCTACGAGCAGTACTTC. This encodes CASSAGITYEQYF.

The chain carries TRBV20-1 and TRBJ2-2; D gene uncertain. With 0 bases removed from V and 3 bases from J, the gap between germline ends came to 2 bases. Germline V gene sequence: CDR1 DFQATT, CDR2 SNEGSKA (reference sequence). This CDR3 has 12 residues. The CDR3 nucleotides read TGCAGTGCTAGAGAACACACCGGGGAGCTGTTTTTT. It translates to CSAREHTGELFF.

V is TRBV6-6 and J is TRBJ2-5, with 8 positions matching TRBD1. The CDR3 has 13 residues. The germline CDR1 and CDR2 sequences are MNHNY and SVGAGI (reference sequence). V dropped 6 bases and J dropped 3; count of bases not matched to a gene: 3. Here the CDR3 DNA reads TGTGCCAGCAGAGTACAGGGGGAAGAGACCCAGTACTTC. The encoded protein is CASRVQGEETQYF.

Note on this clonotype: The junction shows a germline mismatch at one end, possibly a read error. The V gene is TRBV6-1, the J gene TRBJ1-1, with D perhaps matching TRBD1 (5 bases). CDR1 is MNHNS, CDR2 SASEGT, per germline. The CDR3 covers 15 residues. CDR3 residues: CVSSTPTRPGYEAFF. The DNA for the CDR3 is TGTGTCAGCAGTACCCCTACCCGTCCAGGGTATGAAGCTTTCTTT.

This clonotype showed up just once. The gene calls are TRBV9 and TRBJ1-1; unclear D gene. V shed 3 bases and J shed 9 bases, with 27 bases lying between them. CDR3 length equals 17 residues. In germline, CDR1 is SGDLS, CDR2 YYNGEE. CDR3 protein: CASSAPEDGEKWSKAFF. CDR3 DNA sequence: TGTGCCAGCAGCGCCCCCGAGGACGGGGAGAAGTGGAGTAAAGCTTTCTTT.

The rearrangement joins TRBV4-1 to TRBJ2-7, with 7 nucleotides matching TRBD2. CDR1 is MGHRA, CDR2 YSYEKL, per germline. The trim removed 1 base at V and 2 bases at J, leaving 5 bases unmatched. This CDR3 is 15 amino acids long. In DNA, the CDR3 is TGCGCCAGCAGCCAAGGGCGGGGGTGGACCTACGAGCAGTACTTC. It codes for CASSQGRGWTYEQYF.

The V and J genes are TRBV27 and TRBJ1-6; D possibly corresponds to TRBD1 (5 bases). Germline CDR1 is MNHEY and CDR2 is SMNVEV (reference sequence). This CDR3 is 17 amino acids long. V gave up 6 bases and J gave up 14 bases, with 29 bases separating them. The CDR3 loop is CASSLFEAQGLVVSLHF. The CDR3, as DNA: TGTGCCAGCAGCCTTTTTGAGGCTCAGGGCCTGGTGGTTTCCCTCCACTTT.

Of note for this clonotype: The junction and the germline gene differ at one end; a read error may be behind it. The chain uses TRBV27 and TRBJ1-2, with 8 positions matching TRBD1. This CDR3 comprises 14 residues. Looked up from germline, CDR1 is MNHEY and CDR2 is SMNVEV (reference sequence). CDR3 nucleotide sequence: TGTACCAGCAGTCCCCGGACAGGGAGGATCGGCTACACCTTC. Amino acid sequence: CTSSPRTGRIGYTF.

The CDR3 protein is CASSQESDSEQFF. The CDR3 bases are TGCGCCAGCAGCCAGGAATCCGACAGTGAGCAGTTCTTC. The gene calls are TRBV4-1 and TRBJ2-1; D might be TRBD1 (5 bases). Germline CDR1 and CDR2: MGHRA and YSYEKL. The ends were cut back, 3 bases at V and 9 bases at J, with 12 bases in the middle. This CDR3 is 13 amino acids long.

The chain uses TRBV12-3 or TRBV12-4 and TRBJ1-5; D unresolved. The V end was cut by 3 bases, the J end by 3 bases, with 6 bases between. The CDR3 sequence is 13 residues long. The CDR3 protein is CASSFFDNQPQHF. Written as DNA, the CDR3 is TGTGCCAGCAGTTTTTTTGACAATCAGCCCCAGCATTTT.

This chain uses TRBV27 with TRBJ2-6; 10 nucleotides agree with TRBD1. Germline assignment: CDR1 MNHEY and CDR2 SMNVEV (reference sequence). This CDR3 has 19 residues. The ends lost 0 bases at V and 3 bases at J; junction bases unmatched: 8. The CDR3: CASSLSGTGAFHGANVLTF. CDR3 DNA sequence: TGTGCCAGCAGTTTATCGGGGACAGGGGCGTTCCATGGGGCCAACGTCCTGACTTTC.

V is TRBV7-6 and J is TRBJ2-7; D not certain. Trimming removed 6 bases from V and 0 bases from J, with 15 bases in between. The length of the CDR3 is 15 residues. Germline V gene data show CDR1 as SGHVS and CDR2 as FNYEAQ. CDR3: CASSFGRASSYEQYV. The CDR3 coding sequence is TGTGCCAGCAGTTTCGGCCGGGCAAGCTCCTACGAGCAGTACGTC.

As concerns this clonotype: The junction and the germline gene differ at one end; a read error may be behind it. This chain links TRBV10-2 with TRBJ2-5; possibly TRBD1 or TRBD2 for D (5 bases each). The CDR3 sequence is 16 residues long. The germline V gene has CDR1 WSHSY and CDR2 SAAADI. This CDR3 is CASSELWWGRQKTQYF. DNA of the CDR3: TGCGCCAGCAGTGAGCTTTGGTGGGGACGCCAAAAGACCCAGTACTTC.